The 9 T cell receptor beta chains given below trace back to one sample, sequenced in a study of blood T cell repertoires in COVID-19. TCRdb's copy holds only in-frame clones and misses some; the assay was immunoSEQ multiplex PCR. Of 250,000 or so clones listed, approximately 88% are singletons. The sequencing input was PBMCs or T cells enriched from blood (not recorded which). The receptors were sampled from a woman between 35 and 50 years old who had been exposed to COVID-19.

Worth noting for this clone: Within the sample, other DNA sequences also encode this same CDR3. The J gene is TRBJ1-2, the V gene TRBV28; D is unresolved. Germline CDR1 is MDHEN and CDR2 is SYDVKM. V lost 4 bases and J 2 bases, leaving 2 bases between the germline ends. The CDR3 consists of 11 residues. CDR3 region: CASSSNYGYTF. As DNA, the CDR3 is TGTGCCAGCAGTTCAAACTATGGCTACACCTTC.

The chain couples TRBV27 to TRBJ2-1; 12 bases match TRBD1. Germline assignment: CDR1 MNHEY and CDR2 SMNVEV (reference sequence). With V trimmed by 2 bases and J by 0 bases, 5 bases remained unmatched. The CDR3 runs 18 residues. The CDR3 sequence is CASSLQGQGASSYNEQFF. In nucleotides, the CDR3 is TGTGCCAGCAGTTTACAGGGACAGGGGGCCAGCTCCTACAATGAGCAGTTCTTC.

The rearrangement links TRBV30 to TRBJ1-4; D gene unclear. The CDR3 runs to 12 residues. V lost 5 bases to trimming and J lost 4 bases, with 8 bases between them. Germline loops: CDR1 GTSNPN, CDR2 SVGIG (reference sequence). CDR3 bases: TGTGCCTGGGGCCAGAATAATGAAAAACTGTTTTTT. It translates to CAWGQNNEKLFF. The entire variable domain, with the rest obtained from reference TRBV30 and TRBJ1-4, is as follows: SQTIHQWPATLVQPVGSPLSLECTVEGTSNPNLYWYRQAAGRGLQLLFYSVGIGQISSEVPQNLSASRPQDRQFILSSKKLLLSDSGFYLCAWGQNNEKLFFGSGTQLSVL.

This clone was observed many times. The V and J genes are TRBV27 and TRBJ2-3, with D tentatively TRBD2 (7 bases). The CDR3 has 13 residues. The germline V gene has CDR1 MNHEY and CDR2 SMNVEV (reference sequence). In nucleotides, the CDR3 is TGTGCGATAGGGGGAGGGTTCACAGATACGCAGTATTTT. This codes for CAIGGGFTDTQYF.

The CDR3 nucleotides read TGTGCCAGCAGCCACCGGGACAGTTATAATTCACCCCTCCACTTT. This gives the protein CASSHRDSYNSPLHF. The J gene is TRBJ1-6, the V gene TRBV14, with TRBD1 matching over 7 bases. Germline assignment: CDR1 SGHDN and CDR2 FVKESK. The CDR3 covers 15 residues. Germline trimming cut 3 bases from V and 4 bases from J; bases unmatched to any gene: 3.

The chain is built from TRBV4-3 and TRBJ1-2; D gene uncertain. CDR1 and CDR2 (germline): LGHNA, YSLEER. V lost 0 bases and J lost 5, with 16 bases in between. This CDR3 has 16 amino acids. CDR3 amino acids: CASSQDYARRGYGYTF. The CDR3 DNA reads TGCGCCAGCAGCCAAGATTATGCCAGGAGAGGGTATGGCTACACCTTC.

The chain uses TRBV19 and TRBJ2-5, with D possibly being TRBD1 (6 bases). V lost 5 bases and J lost 2, with 9 bases in between. The CDR3 loop spans 13 amino acids. CDR1 and CDR2 from the germline V gene are LNHDA and SQIVND (reference sequence). The CDR3 nucleotides read TGTGCCAGTAGTGTGACAGGACAAGAGACCCAGTACTTC. This encodes CASSVTGQETQYF.

This clone was picked up one time. The chain joins TRBV10-3 to TRBJ2-7; maybe TRBD1 (6 bases). The V and J ends lost 11 bases and 0 bases respectively, with 14 bases between them. Germline CDR1 is ENHRY and CDR2 is SYGVKD. The CDR3 consists of 13 residues. The CDR3 here is CAARKDSSYEQYV. Here the CDR3 DNA reads TGTGCCGCCAGGAAGGACAGCTCCTACGAGCAGTACGTC.

The CDR3: CASSLDIDRVDTEAFF. The DNA of the CDR3 is TGTGCCAGCAGCTTAGATATCGACAGGGTTGACACTGAAGCTTTCTTT. V gene TRBV7-2 combines with J gene TRBJ1-1; 7 bases are shared with TRBD1. J lost 3 bases, V lost 1 base, and 8 bases had no gene match. This CDR3 comprises 16 residues. Per the germline V gene, CDR1 is SGHTA and CDR2 is FQGNSA.